This T cell receptor beta chain was recovered during a study of monozygotic twins with inflammatory bowel disease (dated by TCRdb to about 2019). About the investigation overall: A total of some 30 monozygotic twin pairs were included in the full study, comprising nine German pairs (four IBD-concordant, five IBD-discordant) and 19 IBD-discordant Danish pairs. Each individual had, on average, about 151 000 unique TCRalpha sequences and 181 000 unique TCRbeta sequences available for analysis. Disease-associated traits were sought mainly through comparisons between IBD patients and their genetically identical healthy co-twins within discordant pairs. Overall results and qualifications from the work: Background noise and inter-individual variability may have been introduced into the repertoires by the differing immunosuppressive treatments among patients. Compared with healthy twins, IBD patients shared fewer clonotypes with other individuals, and the difference was most pronounced in patients with signs of disease activity. Distinction between different T cell subtypes could not be achieved in the analysis. A decrease in TCRbeta repertoire diversity, as measured by inverse Simpson index, was observed in IBD patients compared with their healthy co-twins. Repertoire similarity did not differ between concordant and discordant twins, which could be due to limited statistical power. No single strong signal or clonotype linked to IBD turned up in the results, so the idea that one exists was not supported.

From each donor, a roughly 2.5 ml peripheral blood sample was collected into PAXgene tubes and stored at -80 degrees C. Without any T cell sorting, total RNA was extracted from whole blood using the PAXgene blood miRNA kit on an automated QIAcube. Peripheral blood from monozygotic twin pairs who were concordant or discordant for inflammatory bowel disease underwent deep TCRalpha and TCRbeta repertoire profiling using unique molecular barcoding. For every twin pair, smoking habits were documented, and each individual was categorised as a current, former or never smoker. CDR3 length: 13 amino acids, cysteine to phenylalanine. No DNA is recorded. CDR1 is given as DFQATT and CDR2 as SNEGSKA, both from the germline V gene (reference sequence). Libraries came from 5' RACE. The input for every TCR library was 3500 ng of total RNA. For each sample, cDNA synthesis with SMARTScribe reverse transcriptase was split into eight separate reactions. During cDNA synthesis, template switching introduced unique molecular identifiers that contained a 6-nucleotide sample barcode. Amplification of TCRalpha and TCRbeta cDNA involved two nested PCRs of around 15 and 9 cycles, and each PCR was followed by bead purification. Before amplification, the cDNA was both treated with uracil DNA-glycosylase and purified with the QIAquick PCR purification kit. The second PCR was the step at which Illumina TruSeq-compatible adapters and sample-specific barcodes were added. Library quality and concentration were assessed using TapeStation and Qubit, and approximately 5 ng of each library was pooled. Sequencing of pooled libraries was carried out on an Illumina HiSeq2500 single-index Rapid Run using 2 x 100 bp reads and custom sequencing primers. Per the source publication's procedure: PCR and sequencing errors were corrected by UMI-based consensus assembly using MiGEC version 1.2.6. MiXCR version 2.1.1 was used to carry out V(D)J alignment, clonotype assembly and CDR3 extraction. To normalise gene usage, clonotype sharing and MAIT/NKT TCR abundance, the analysis used the top 1000, 10 000 and 20 000 clonotypes per sample. After downsampling to 27 000 UMIs, diversity was calculated as the inverse Simpson index using the vegan R package. Paired Mann-Whitney U tests were applied to discordant twin pairs, and Benjamini-Hochberg correction was used for multiple testing. TCRdb reprocessed the reads and lists each CDR3 protein sequence as a single entry, with no DNA. The V and J calls and clone size come from TCRdb's table, not from the authors' own analysis. The sample's clone listing holds 400,000 or so distinct CDR3 sequences. The leading ten clones occupy roughly 2.3% of the sample.

Turning to this clonotype: No antigen is known for it.

This clonotype originated in a human donor with ulcerative colitis or Crohn's disease, or a healthy co-twin of an affected twin (not recorded which). The sample consisted of blood. The receptor chain draws on TRBV20-1 and TRBJ2-1; the D gene TCRdb calls, TRBD2, cannot be checked with no DNA. The CDR3 loop reads CSARQAGGNEQFF.